This TCR beta chain emerged from a study of cytomegalovirus exposure and HLA in healthy donors. Amplification used 60 Vbeta primers and 13 Jbeta primers. Sequencing used immunoSEQ multiplex PCR; TCRdb keeps in-frame clones, though not all of them. This repertoire shows 200,000 or so clones, 70% to 90% found once; its top ten account for approximately 2.9%. The TCR sequence derives from a man between 25 and 39 years old in good health and CMV-seronegative. Material for sequencing was PBMCs.

The CDR3 spells CASSSQGSMYGYTF. The CDR3, as DNA: TGTGCCAGCAGCTCACAGGGTTCCATGTATGGCTACACCTTC. The genes are TRBV7-2 and TRBJ1-2; D possibly corresponds to TRBD1 (6 bases). The V end was cut by 4 bases, the J end by 5 bases, with 14 bases between. Germline V gives CDR1 SGHTA, CDR2 FQGNSA. The CDR3 covers 14 residues.